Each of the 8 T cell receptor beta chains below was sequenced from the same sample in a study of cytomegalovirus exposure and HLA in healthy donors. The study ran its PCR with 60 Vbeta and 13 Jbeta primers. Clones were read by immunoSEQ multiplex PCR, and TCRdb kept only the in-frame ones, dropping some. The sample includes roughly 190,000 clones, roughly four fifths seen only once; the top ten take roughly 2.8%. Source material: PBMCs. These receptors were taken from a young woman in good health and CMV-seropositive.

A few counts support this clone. In nucleotides, the CDR3 is TGCGCCAGCAGCCAGGGGGGGGCAACGGTGGAGACCCAGTACTTC. Amino acids: CASSQGGATVETQYF. This chain links TRBV4-1 with TRBJ2-5; D perhaps matches TRBD2 (7 bases). Trimming removed 3 bases from V and 5 bases from J, with 16 bases in between. Germline CDR1 reads MGHRA; CDR2 reads YSYEKL. This CDR3 is 15 amino acids long.

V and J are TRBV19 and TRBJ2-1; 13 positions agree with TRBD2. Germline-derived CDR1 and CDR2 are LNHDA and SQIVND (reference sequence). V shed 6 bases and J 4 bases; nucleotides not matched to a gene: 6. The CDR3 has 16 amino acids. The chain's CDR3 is CASSAGTSGTYNEQFF. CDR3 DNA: TGTGCCAGTAGCGCCGGGACTAGCGGGACGTACAATGAGCAGTTCTTC.

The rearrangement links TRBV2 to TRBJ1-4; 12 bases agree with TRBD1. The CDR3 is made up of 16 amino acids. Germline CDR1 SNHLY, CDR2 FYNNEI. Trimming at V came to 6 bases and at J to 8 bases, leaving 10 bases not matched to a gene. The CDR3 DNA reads TGTGCCAGCAGCGGGGGACAGGGGGCGGCAGACGAAAAACTGTTTTTT. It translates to CASSGGQGAADEKLFF.

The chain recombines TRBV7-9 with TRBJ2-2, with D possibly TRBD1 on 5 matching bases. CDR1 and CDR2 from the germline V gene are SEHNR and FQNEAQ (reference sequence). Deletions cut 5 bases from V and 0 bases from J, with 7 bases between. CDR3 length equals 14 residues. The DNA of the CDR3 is TGTGCCAGCAGCGTGACAGCGAACACCGGGGAGCTGTTTTTT. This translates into CASSVTANTGELFF.

The CDR3 loop is CATAGENEQFF. Written as DNA, the CDR3 is TGTGCCACCGCGGGGGAGAATGAGCAGTTCTTC. The chain has TRBV10-3 and TRBJ2-1; TRBD2 matches 7 bases. The CDR3 extends over 11 amino acids. Looked up from germline, CDR1 is ENHRY and CDR2 is SYGVKD. V lost 10 bases to trimming and J lost 7 bases; unmatched junction nucleotides: 4.

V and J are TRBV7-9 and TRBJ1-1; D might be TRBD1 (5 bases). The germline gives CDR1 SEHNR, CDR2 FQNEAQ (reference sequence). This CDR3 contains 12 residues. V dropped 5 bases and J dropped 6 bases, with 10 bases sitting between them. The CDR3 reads CASSLDSSEAFF. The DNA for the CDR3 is TGTGCCAGCAGCCTAGACAGTTCTGAAGCTTTCTTT.

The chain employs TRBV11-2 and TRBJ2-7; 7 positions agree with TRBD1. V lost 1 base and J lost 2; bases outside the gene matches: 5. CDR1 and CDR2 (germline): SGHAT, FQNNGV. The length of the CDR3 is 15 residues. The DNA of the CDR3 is TGTGCCAGCAGCTTAGCAATAACAGGGGCCTACGAGCAGTACTTC. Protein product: CASSLAITGAYEQYF.

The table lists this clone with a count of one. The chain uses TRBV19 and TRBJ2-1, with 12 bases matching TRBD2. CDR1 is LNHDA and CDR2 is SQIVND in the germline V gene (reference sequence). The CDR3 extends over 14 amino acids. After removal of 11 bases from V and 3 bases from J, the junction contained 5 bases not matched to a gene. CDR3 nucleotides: TGTGCCTCCCAGACTAGCGGGGGCTACAATGAGCAGTTCTTC. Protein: CASQTSGGYNEQFF.